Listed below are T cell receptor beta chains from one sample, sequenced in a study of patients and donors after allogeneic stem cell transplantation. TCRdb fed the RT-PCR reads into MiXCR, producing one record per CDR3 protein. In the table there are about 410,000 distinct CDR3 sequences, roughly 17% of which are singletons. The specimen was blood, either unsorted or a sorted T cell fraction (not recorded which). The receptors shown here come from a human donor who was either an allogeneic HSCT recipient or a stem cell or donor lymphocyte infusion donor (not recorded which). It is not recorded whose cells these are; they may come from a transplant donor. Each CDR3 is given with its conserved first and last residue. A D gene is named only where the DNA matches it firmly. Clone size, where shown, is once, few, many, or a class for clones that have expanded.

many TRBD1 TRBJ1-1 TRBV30 TGTGCCTGTCTAGGGCCACAGGGGTTGAGACCCGGAGCTGAAGCTTTCTTT CACLGPQGLRPGAEAFF
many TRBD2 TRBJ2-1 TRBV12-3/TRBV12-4 TGTGCCAGCAGTTTAGCGTGGGGGGGAGAAGAGCAGTTCTTC CASSLAWGGEEQFF
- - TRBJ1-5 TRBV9 TGTGCCAGCAGCGTAGCTTTAGATCAGCCCCAGCATTTT CASSVALDQPQHF
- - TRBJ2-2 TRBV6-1 TGTGCCAGCAGTGAGGGACCCGCCGGGGAGCTGTTTTTT CASSEGPAGELFF
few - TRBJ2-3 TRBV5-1 TGCGCCAGCGCCGTGACGCCTCCACCCACAGATACGCAGTATTTT CASAVTPPPTDTQYF
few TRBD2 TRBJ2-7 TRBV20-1 TGCAGTGCTAGAAGGCCCAAATGGGGGGGCGAGCAGTACTTC CSARRPKWGGEQYF
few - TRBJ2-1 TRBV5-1 TGCGCCAGCAGCTTCCTAATAGGGGTGTTTCCAAGCTCCTACAATGAGCAGTTCTTC CASSFLIGVFPSSYNEQFF
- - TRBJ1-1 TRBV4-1 TGCGCCAGCAGCCAAGATTTGCCACAGGTTAACACTGAAGCTTTCTTT CASSQDLPQVNTEAFF
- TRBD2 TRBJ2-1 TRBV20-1 TGCAGTGCGCCCCGTAGCGGGGAGTACAATGAGCAGTTCTTC CSAPRSGEYNEQFF
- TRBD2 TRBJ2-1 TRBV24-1 TGTGCCACCAGTGAACGCCTGACTAGCGGATACTACAATGAGCAGTTCTTC CATSERLTSGYYNEQFF
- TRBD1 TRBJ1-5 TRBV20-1 TGCAGTGCCCTCAACAGGGGGCAGTGGGGCAATCAGCCCCAGCATTTT CSALNRGQWGNQPQHF
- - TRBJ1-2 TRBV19 TGTGCCAGTAGTATAGTTGGATTGGAGAGTTCTAACTATGGCTACACCTTC CASSIVGLESSNYGYTF
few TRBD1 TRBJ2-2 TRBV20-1 TGCAGTGCTCGGACAGGGAGCTGGGCCGGGGAGCTGTTTTTT CSARTGSWAGELFF
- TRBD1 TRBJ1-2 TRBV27 TGTGCCAGCAAGGGACAGGGGTATACTGGCTACACCTTC CASKGQGYTGYTF
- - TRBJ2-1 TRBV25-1 TGTGCCAGCAGTGACAGGGAAGCCTACAATGAGCAGTTCTTC CASSDREAYNEQFF
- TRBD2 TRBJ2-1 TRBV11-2 TGTGCCAGCAGCTTGAAGGTCCTAGCGGGTGCTTACAATGAGCAGTTCTTC CASSLKVLAGAYNEQFF